Below, 17 T cell receptor beta chains from the same sample are listed, as sequenced in a study of blood T cell repertoires in COVID-19. The method was immunoSEQ multiplex PCR; TCRdb's version includes in-frame clones alone and lacks a portion of them. Of approximately 100,000 clones in the sample, approximately 86% are singletons; the top ten hold 2% to 3%. Input material: PBMCs or T cells enriched from blood (not recorded which). The origin of the receptors is a woman aged 45 to 65 who had recovered from COVID-19.

CDR3 in DNA: TGTGCCTGGAGTAGGGACTATCCTGGAAACACCATATATTTT. Translation gives CAWSRDYPGNTIYF. The chain is built from TRBV30 and TRBJ1-3; D perhaps matches TRBD1 (5 bases). The ends were cut back, 2 bases at V and 2 bases at J, with 10 bases in the middle. This CDR3 has 14 residues. Germline CDR1 and CDR2: GTSNPN and SVGIG (reference sequence).

The rearrangement joins TRBV2 to TRBJ1-4; TRBD1 aligns across 10 bases. The CDR3 runs to 17 residues. V trimming: 5 bases; J trimming: 5 bases; junction bases outside the gene matches: 11. CDR1 SNHLY and CDR2 FYNNEI come from the germline V gene. CDR3: CASSPGQGLPGNEKLFF. The CDR3 DNA reads TGTGCCAGCAGTCCGGGACAGGGGCTCCCAGGAAATGAAAAACTGTTTTTT.

This clone was seen a single time. The gene calls are TRBV28 and TRBJ2-2, with 8 positions matching TRBD1. Per the germline V gene, CDR1 is MDHEN and CDR2 is SYDVKM. This CDR3 is 16 amino acids long. V lost 5 bases to trimming and J lost 2 bases; unmatched junction nucleotides: 7. This CDR3 is CASSIWTGINTGELFF. CDR3 in DNA: TGTGCCAGCAGTATTTGGACAGGGATCAACACCGGGGAGCTGTTTTTT.

V gene TRBV6-5 combines with J gene TRBJ2-3; 8 bases map to TRBD2. The CDR3 sequence is 14 residues long. Germline V gene data show CDR1 as MNHEY and CDR2 as SVGAGI. After removal of 2 bases from V and 4 bases from J, the junction contained 2 bases not matched to a gene. Written as DNA, the CDR3 is TGTGCCAGCAGTTACGGACTAGCAGCAGATACGCAGTATTTT. It encodes CASSYGLAADTQYF.

The CDR3 DNA sequence: TGTGCCAGCAGTTCAGGGGCCAATAGTGAAGCTTTCTTT. Amino acids: CASSSGANSEAFF. The chain uses TRBV27 and TRBJ1-1, with TRBD1 as a possible D gene (6 bases). The CDR3 is 13 amino acids. Looked up from germline, CDR1 is MNHEY and CDR2 is SMNVEV (reference sequence). V gave up 4 bases and J gave up 7 bases, with 13 bases separating them.

The V gene is TRBV19, the J gene TRBJ1-2; D is possibly TRBD1 (5 bases). The V end was cut by 3 bases, the J end by 13 bases, with 18 bases between. The V gene's germline CDR1 is LNHDA and CDR2 SQIVND (reference sequence). The CDR3 extends over 13 amino acids. CDR3 DNA: TGTGCCAGTAGTATCGGACAACAGGAACCCTGCACCTTC. It encodes CASSIGQQEPCTF.

In its sample, this clone was seen many times. Distinct nucleotide sequences in the sample also encode this CDR3. The V call is TRBV5-1, the J call TRBJ1-1; D is possibly TRBD1 (5 bases). This CDR3 is 13 amino acids long. Germline V lookup: CDR1 SGHRS, CDR2 YFSETQ. The V end lost 0 bases, the J end lost 5 bases, and 8 bases lay between the germline ends. CDR3 DNA: TGCGCCAGCAGCTTGGTAAGGGGAACTGAAGCTTTCTTT. This translates into CASSLVRGTEAFF.

The rearrangement joins TRBV9 to TRBJ1-2; 7 nucleotides align to TRBD1. The CDR3 consists of 16 residues. After removal of 2 bases from V and 0 bases from J, the junction contained 7 bases not matched to a gene. CDR1 and CDR2 from the germline V gene are SGDLS and YYNGEE. The CDR3 here is CASSVGTALTNYGYTF. CDR3 nucleotides: TGTGCCAGCAGCGTCGGGACAGCTTTAACTAACTATGGCTACACCTTC.

The chain joins TRBV5-1 to TRBJ2-2; D uncertain. This CDR3 is built from 17 residues. CDR1 is SGHRS and CDR2 is YFSETQ in the germline V gene. V was pared by 0 bases and J by 1 base, with 13 bases between. Here the CDR3 reads CASSLVYPSVNTGELFF. As DNA, the CDR3 is TGCGCCAGCAGCTTGGTATACCCTTCGGTGAACACCGGGGAGCTGTTTTTT.

This clone has a single count. CDR3 sequence reads: CASSLRGQYTEAFF. The CDR3 DNA is TGTGCCAGCAGTTTAAGGGGGCAGTACACTGAAGCTTTCTTT. The J gene is TRBJ1-1, the V gene TRBV27; 7 nucleotides line up with TRBD1. V trimming: 2 bases; J trimming: 3 bases; junction bases outside the gene matches: 3. This CDR3 contains 14 residues. CDR1 and CDR2 from the germline V gene are MNHEY and SMNVEV (reference sequence).

The chain recombines TRBV11-2 with TRBJ1-2; D remains ambiguous. Germline CDR1 and CDR2: SGHAT and FQNNGV. The CDR3 length is 15 residues. V lost 0 bases and J lost 2, with 10 bases in between. CDR3 in DNA: TGTGCCAGCAGCTTAGAGGCGGGTGCCAACTATGGCTACACCTTC. Translated, it gives CASSLEAGANYGYTF.

The chain has TRBV11-2 and TRBJ1-1; D gene uncertain. V lost 4 bases to trimming and J lost 2 bases, with 14 bases between them. The germline V gene has CDR1 SGHAT and CDR2 FQNNGV. This CDR3 has 15 amino acids. Written as DNA, the CDR3 is TGTGCCAGCAGCTCCAAGACACAAACAAACACTGAAGCTTTCTTT. As protein: CASSSKTQTNTEAFF.

J is TRBJ2-7 and V is TRBV27; 9 nucleotides match TRBD2. Germline assignment: CDR1 MNHEY and CDR2 SMNVEV (reference sequence). The CDR3 consists of 15 residues. With V trimmed by 4 bases and J by 4 bases, 8 bases remained unmatched. CDR3 nucleotides: TGTGCCAGCAGTTCCTTGGGACTAGCTGGTTACGAGCAGTACTTC. Its protein product is CASSSLGLAGYEQYF.

The chain uses TRBV2 and TRBJ1-6, with D possibly being TRBD1 (6 bases). The CDR3 runs to 16 residues. CDR1 is SNHLY, CDR2 FYNNEI, per germline. V gave up 4 bases and J gave up 4 bases, with 14 bases separating them. The CDR3 is CASSGVDRTYNSPLHF. CDR3 nucleotides: TGTGCCAGCAGTGGGGTCGACAGGACTTATAATTCACCCCTCCACTTT. Complete variable domain (other parts from reference TRBV2 and TRBJ1-6): EPEVTQTPSHQVTQMGQEVILRCVPISNHLYFYWYRQILGQKVEFLVSFYNNEISEKSEIFDDQFSVERPDGSNFTLKIRSTKLEDSAMYFCASSGVDRTYNSPLHFGNGTRLTVT.

The chain combines TRBV7-6 with TRBJ2-7; D gene uncertain. V was cut by 5 bases and J by 4 bases, with 18 bases left in between. The CDR3 totals 15 residues. CDR1 is SGHVS and CDR2 is FNYEAQ in the germline V gene. CDR3 protein: CASSNPLGRRYEQYF. In DNA form, the CDR3 reads TGTGCCAGCAGCAACCCCTTGGGCAGAAGGTACGAGCAGTACTTC.

The chain couples TRBV7-2 to TRBJ1-6, with 7 bases that match TRBD1. Germline lookup yields CDR1 SGHTA and CDR2 FQGNSA. V shed 1 base, J shed 7 bases, and the junction held 1 base outside the gene matches. This CDR3 spans 14 amino acids. The CDR3 reads CASSLDRGNSPLHF. The DNA for the CDR3 is TGTGCCAGCAGCTTAGACAGGGGAAATTCACCCCTCCACTTT. Using reference TRBV7-2 and TRBJ1-6 for the parts outside the CDR3, the full variable domain is GAGVSQSPSNKVTEKGKDVELRCDPISGHTALYWYRQSLGQGLEFLIYFQGNSAPDKSGLPSDRFSAERTGGSVSTLTIQRTQQEDSAVYLCASSLDRGNSPLHFGNGTRLTVT.

The chain links TRBV7-9 to TRBJ1-1, with D possibly TRBD1 on 5 matching bases. V was clipped by 2 bases and J by 5 bases, with 9 bases between them. Germline CDR1 reads SEHNR; CDR2 reads FQNEAQ (reference sequence). This CDR3 contains 13 residues. Here the CDR3 reads CASSLSGGTEAFF. CDR3 DNA: TGTGCCAGCAGCTTAAGCGGGGGTACTGAAGCTTTCTTT. Drawing the rest from reference TRBV7-9 and TRBJ1-1, the complete variable domain is DTGVSQNPRHKITKRGQNVTFRCDPISEHNRLYWYRQTLGQGPEFLTYFQNEAQLEKSRLLSDRFSAERPKGSFSTLEIQRTEQGDSAMYLCASSLSGGTEAFFGQGTRLTVV.